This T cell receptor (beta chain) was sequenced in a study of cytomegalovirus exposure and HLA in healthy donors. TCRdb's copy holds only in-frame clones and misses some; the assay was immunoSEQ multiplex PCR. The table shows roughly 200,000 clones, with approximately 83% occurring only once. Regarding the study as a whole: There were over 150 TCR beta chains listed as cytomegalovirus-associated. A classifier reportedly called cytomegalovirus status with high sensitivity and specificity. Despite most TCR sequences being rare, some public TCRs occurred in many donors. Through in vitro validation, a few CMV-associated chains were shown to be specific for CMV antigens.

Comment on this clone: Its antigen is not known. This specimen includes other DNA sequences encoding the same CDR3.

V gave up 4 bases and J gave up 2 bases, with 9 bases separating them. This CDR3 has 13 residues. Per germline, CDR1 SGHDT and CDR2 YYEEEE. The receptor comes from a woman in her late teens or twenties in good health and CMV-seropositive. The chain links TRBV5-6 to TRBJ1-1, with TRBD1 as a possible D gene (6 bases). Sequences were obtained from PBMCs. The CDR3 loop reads CASSLGANTEAFF. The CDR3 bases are TGTGCCAGCAGCCTGGGGGCAAACACTGAAGCTTTCTTT.